Listed below are T cell receptor beta chains from one sample, sequenced in a study of CD8 T cells in ankylosing spondylitis. TCRdb re-called the 5' RACE reads with MiXCR, one entry per CDR3 protein. Seen here are 350,000 to 400,000 distinct CDR3 sequences, roughly 20% observed once, and the top ten hold under 15%. Material: blood, either unsorted or a sorted T cell fraction (not recorded which). The receptors derive from a male donor with ankylosing spondylitis or in good health (not recorded which). The CDR3 runs from the conserved cysteine through the conserved F or W. Fields, in order: D gene, V gene, clone size, J gene, CDR3 protein, CDR3 DNA. A D gene is named only where the DNA matches it firmly. For some rows the clone size is stated as once, few or many, or as a class when expanded; others skip it.

.	TRBV28	.	TRBJ2-3	CASTEADTDTQYF	TGTGCCAGCACCGAAGCGGACACAGATACGCAGTATTTT
TRBD1	TRBV7-6	few	TRBJ1-4	CASSLTGQLFF	TGTGCCAGCAGCTTGACAGGGCAACTGTTTTTT
TRBD1	TRBV3-1	.	TRBJ2-7	CASSLSGQGLNEQYF	TGTGCCAGCAGCCTTTCCGGACAGGGATTAAACGAGCAGTACTTC
.	TRBV15	few	TRBJ2-5	CATSRDEETQYF	TGTGCCACCAGCAGAGATGAGGAGACCCAGTACTTC
TRBD1	TRBV29-1	.	TRBJ2-7	CSFLGQGSYEQYF	TGCAGCTTCCTGGGACAGGGCTCCTACGAGCAGTACTTC
.	TRBV6-5	.	TRBJ1-2	CASSYAHPSGIVNYGYTF	TGTGCCAGCAGTTACGCCCATCCCTCGGGGATCGTCAACTATGGCTACACCTTC
.	TRBV4-2	many	TRBJ2-1	CASSEDNEQFF	TGTGCCAGCAGTGAAGACAATGAGCAGTTCTTC
.	TRBV6-5	.	TRBJ2-7	CASSYRGGRIQYF	TGTGCCAGCAGTTACCGAGGGGGGAGGATCCAGTACTTC
.	TRBV29-1	many	TRBJ2-5	CSVDRTAGTQYF	TGCAGCGTTGACCGGACAGCCGGAACCCAGTACTTC
.	TRBV13	few	TRBJ2-7	CASSLEGRPSYEQYF	TGTGCCAGCAGCTTAGAGGGGAGGCCCTCCTACGAGCAGTACTTC
.	TRBV30	.	TRBJ2-1	CAWSPAPGGEQFF	TGTGCCTGGAGTCCGGCTCCTGGGGGTGAGCAGTTCTTC
TRBD1	TRBV9	few	TRBJ2-7	CASSVAGQGANEQYF	TGTGCCAGCAGCGTAGCCGGCCAGGGGGCCAACGAGCAGTACTTC
TRBD1	TRBV29-1	.	TRBJ1-2	CSVGTGKKYGYTF	TGCAGCGTGGGGACAGGGAAGAAGTATGGCTACACCTTC
.	TRBV4-1	.	TRBJ2-1	CASSHRTETSYNEQFF	TGCGCCAGCAGCCATCGGACAGAAACCTCCTACAATGAGCAGTTCTTC
.	TRBV6-5	.	TRBJ2-1	CASSYSAQAPSYNEQFF	TGTGCCAGCAGTTACTCGGCACAGGCCCCTTCCTACAATGAGCAGTTCTTC
TRBD1	TRBV24-1	.	TRBJ2-7	CATSDPGTGVYEQYF	TGTGCCACCAGTGACCCCGGGACAGGGGTTTACGAGCAGTACTTC
.	TRBV6-5	few	TRBJ1-4	CASSYSRDREKLFF	TGTGCCAGCAGTTACTCGAGGGATCGGGAAAAACTGTTTTTT
TRBD1	TRBV28	.	TRBJ2-7	CASSLIAGTGSYEQYF	TGTGCCAGCAGTTTAATAGCCGGGACAGGGTCCTACGAGCAGTACTTC
.	TRBV15	.	TRBJ2-3	CATKPVERNADTQYF	TGTGCCACCAAGCCCGTCGAACGTAACGCAGATACGCAGTATTTT
.	TRBV20-1	.	TRBJ2-2	CSASPLRTFTENTGELFF	TGCAGTGCTAGCCCCTTAAGGACATTTACCGAGAACACCGGGGAGCTGTTTTTT
.	TRBV4-1	many	TRBJ2-7	CASSQEPLSYEQYF	TGCGCCAGCAGCCAAGAGCCACTCTCCTACGAGCAGTACTTC
.	TRBV28	.	TRBJ2-1	CASSSPDSPYNEQFF	TGTGCCAGCAGTTCCCCGGACAGTCCCTACAATGAGCAGTTCTTC
TRBD2	TRBV20-1	few	TRBJ2-2	CSARDLRGDTGELFF	TGCAGTGCTAGAGATTTGCGGGGGGACACCGGGGAGCTGTTTTTT
.	TRBV6-1	.	TRBJ1-6	CASSEGSRGPEGLGSPLHF	TGTGCCAGCAGTGAGGGTTCCCGCGGACCGGAGGGGCTTGGATCACCCCTCCACTTT
.	TRBV7-9	.	TRBJ2-3	CASSSSEDTQYF	TGTGCCAGCAGCTCGAGCGAAGATACGCAGTATTTT
TRBD1	TRBV7-9	few	TRBJ1-1	CASSEGQAPGTEAFF	TGTGCCAGCAGCGAGGGACAGGCCCCCGGCACTGAAGCTTTCTTT